This T cell receptor beta chain was captured in a study of T-cell reconstitution after alpha-beta-depleted transplantation in children. As it was prepared, the TCRbeta library received unique molecular identifiers. MiXCR, run by TCRdb on the PCR reads, gives a single entry per CDR3 protein. Altogether fewer than 1 million distinct CDR3 sequences are present, 15% to 20% being singletons, with the ten largest covering 5%. This clonotype occurred a few times. V trimming: 0 bases; J trimming: 6 bases; junction bases outside the gene matches: 19. CDR1 and CDR2 (germline): SGHTA, FQGNSA. The CDR3 is 20 amino acids.

The chain combines TRBV7-2 with TRBJ2-3; 9 bases match TRBD2. This sample comprised PBMCs, mostly from graft donor cells, obtained 360 days after TCRalphabeta/CD19-depleted stem cell transplant. The source is a male patient younger than 18 who had a stem cell transplant for acute lymphoblastic leukemia, so the T cells may come from the graft donor. CDR3 bases: TGTGCCAGCAGCTTAGCTGGACTAGCGCGCTCACGGATTAACCGGGATACGCAGTATTTT. This gives the protein CASSLAGLARSRINRDTQYF. Together with reference TRBV7-2 and TRBJ2-3, the CDR3 gives the full variable domain: GAGVSQSPSNKVTEKGKDVELRCDPISGHTALYWYRQSLGQGLEFLIYFQGNSAPDKSGLPSDRFSAERTGGSVSTLTIQRTQQEDSAVYLCASSLAGLARSRINRDTQYFGPGTRLTVL.